Here is one T cell receptor beta chain with its context. Its target is not known. The sample is drawn from a study of T cell repertoires in cytomegalovirus infection. Study information: Well-studied HLA-B-restricted CMV epitopes were used in the study alongside recently identified HLA-C-restricted ones. Evidence of both CMV infection and a matching HLA type came from public TCR beta signatures.

V was pared by 5 bases and J by 0 bases, with 15 bases between. The length of the CDR3 is 16 residues. The germline V gene encodes CDR1 SEHNR and CDR2 FQNEAQ (reference sequence). TCRdb independently ran MiXCR on the reads; one entry per CDR3 protein. This table has 830,000 or so distinct CDR3 sequences, 30% to 35% appearing once. Study observations and caveats: There were carriers of CMV plus the relevant HLA, and cumulative public TCR beta family frequency identified them. CMV-specific HLA-C-restricted TCR beta clonotypes dominated the ex vivo response.

The clonotype was recovered from a human donor in good health (CMV status not recorded). Some clones in this sample may be carry-over from other donors' samples. J is TRBJ2-3 and V is TRBV7-9, with TRBD2 as a possible D gene (6 bases). The sample was cultured CD8+ T cells from PBMCs, taken from culture after CMV antigen stimulation. In DNA, the CDR3 is TGTGCCAGCAGCCAATGGGTAGCGGTTAGCACAGATACGCAGTATTTT. This sequence encodes CASSQWVAVSTDTQYF.